This T cell receptor beta chain was documented in a study of cytomegalovirus exposure and HLA in healthy donors. Healthy people donating bone marrow made up the donors. This CDR3 is built from 18 residues. The germline CDR1 and CDR2 sequences are WNHNN and SYGVQD (reference sequence). V was clipped by 3 bases and J by 0 bases; unmatched bases: 5. The PCR ran on 60 Vbeta and 13 Jbeta primers. This table comes from immunoSEQ multiplex PCR, and its TCRdb copy is limited to in-frame clones, with some not included. Of some 150,000 clones in the sample, around 75% were seen once. Study observations and caveats: Common viral pathogens (according to a later analysis) appeared linked to several of the most significant clusters. In a later analysis, DRB1 alleles had the most associated TCRs; HLA-C alleles the fewest. Most CMV-associated TCR beta chains were later found to appear HLA-restricted.

In the case of this clone: Its cognate antigen is unknown.

This TCR was sampled from a man aged 55 to 70 in good health and CMV-seronegative. The chain combines TRBV10-1 with TRBJ2-3; 14 bases fit TRBD2. The sample taken for sequencing was PBMCs. CDR3 coding DNA: TGCGCCAGCAGTGAAAGACTAGCGGGAGGGATGAGCACAGATACGCAGTATTTT. Amino acids: CASSERLAGGMSTDTQYF.